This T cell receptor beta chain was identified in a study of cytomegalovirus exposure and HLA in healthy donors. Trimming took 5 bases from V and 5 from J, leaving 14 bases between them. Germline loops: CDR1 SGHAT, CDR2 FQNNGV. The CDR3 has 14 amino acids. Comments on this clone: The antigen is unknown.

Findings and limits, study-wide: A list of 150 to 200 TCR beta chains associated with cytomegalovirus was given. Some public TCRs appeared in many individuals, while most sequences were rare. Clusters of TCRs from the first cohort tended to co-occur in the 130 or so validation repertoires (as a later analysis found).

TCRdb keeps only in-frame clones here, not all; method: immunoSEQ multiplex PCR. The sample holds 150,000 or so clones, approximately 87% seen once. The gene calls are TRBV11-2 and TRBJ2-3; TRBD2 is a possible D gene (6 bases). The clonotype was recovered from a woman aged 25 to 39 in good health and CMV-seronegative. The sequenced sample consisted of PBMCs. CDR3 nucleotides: TGTGCCAGCAGCCAAGGAGGGTTGGGAGATACGCAGTATTTT. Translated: CASSQGGLGDTQYF.